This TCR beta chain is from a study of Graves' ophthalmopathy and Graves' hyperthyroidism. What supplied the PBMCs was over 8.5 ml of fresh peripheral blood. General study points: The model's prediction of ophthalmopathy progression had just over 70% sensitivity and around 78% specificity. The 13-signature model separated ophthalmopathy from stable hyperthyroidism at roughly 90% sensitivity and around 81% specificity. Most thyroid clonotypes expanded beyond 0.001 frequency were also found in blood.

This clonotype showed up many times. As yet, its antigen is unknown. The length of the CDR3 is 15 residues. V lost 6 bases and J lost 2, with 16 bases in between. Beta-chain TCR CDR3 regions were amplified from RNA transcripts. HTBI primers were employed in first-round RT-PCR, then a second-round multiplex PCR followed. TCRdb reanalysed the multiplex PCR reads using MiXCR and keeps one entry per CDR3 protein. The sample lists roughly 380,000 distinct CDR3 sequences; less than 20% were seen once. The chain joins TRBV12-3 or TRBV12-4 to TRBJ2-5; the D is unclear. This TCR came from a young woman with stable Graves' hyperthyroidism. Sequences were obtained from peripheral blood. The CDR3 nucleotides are TGTGCCAGCAGCTCAGAGGCTCTACTACAAGAGACCCAGTACTTC. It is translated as CASSSEALLQETQYF.